The rows below give T cell receptor beta chains drawn from one sample of a study of identical twins. TCRdb reprocessed the 5' RACE reads via MiXCR and lists one record per CDR3 protein. Among around 680,000 distinct CDR3 sequences listed, around 8.6% were seen once. These data were also reused for a study on yellow fever vaccine responses in identical twins.

The specimen was PBMCs. These receptors were taken from a woman aged 18 to 35 in good health. CDR3s include the opening cysteine and the closing phenylalanine or tryptophan. Each record gives: D gene, clone size, J gene, V gene, CDR3 protein, CDR3 DNA. The D gene is left open where the match is weak. Only part of the rows carry a size: once, few, many, or a class if the clone is expanded.

D: TRBD1
size: NA
J: TRBJ2-7
V: TRBV5-6
CDR3: CASSLSWTGSYEQYF
DNA: TGTGCCAGCAGCTTGTCCTGGACAGGATCCTACGAGCAGTACTTC

D: NA
size: NA
J: TRBJ2-5
V: TRBV4-3
CDR3: CASSPQEGDRETQYF
DNA: TGCGCCAGCAGCCCCCAGGAGGGGGATCGGGAGACCCAGTACTTC

D: NA
size: few
J: TRBJ2-5
V: TRBV7-8
CDR3: CASSLDRNQETQYF
DNA: TGTGCCAGCAGCTTAGACAGGAACCAAGAGACCCAGTACTTC

D: TRBD2
size: NA
J: TRBJ2-7
V: TRBV18
CDR3: CASSPLAASSYEQYF
DNA: TGTGCCAGCTCGCCCCTAGCGGCTTCCTCCTACGAGCAGTACTTC

D: NA
size: NA
J: TRBJ2-2
V: TRBV5-1
CDR3: CASSTTGMNTGELFF
DNA: TGCGCCAGCAGCACCACAGGGATGAACACCGGGGAGCTGTTTTTT

D: TRBD2
size: few
J: TRBJ2-5
V: TRBV6-5
CDR3: CASSYGRVPPETQYF
DNA: TGTGCCAGCAGTTATGGGAGGGTTCCCCCGGAGACCCAGTACTTC

D: TRBD1
size: many
J: TRBJ2-7
V: TRBV29-1
CDR3: CSAEGQGNTYEQYF
DNA: TGCAGCGCCGAAGGACAGGGTAACACCTACGAGCAGTACTTC

D: TRBD2
size: few
J: TRBJ2-7
V: TRBV28
CDR3: CASSFPFSLAGGSYEQYF
DNA: TGTGCCAGCAGTTTCCCTTTCTCGCTAGCGGGGGGATCCTACGAGCAGTACTTC

D: NA
size: NA
J: TRBJ2-7
V: TRBV10-3
CDR3: CAISLFREIDEQYF
DNA: TGTGCCATCTCGTTATTTAGGGAAATCGACGAGCAGTACTTC

D: NA
size: few
J: TRBJ2-7
V: TRBV7-9
CDR3: CASSFRSLEQYF
DNA: TGTGCCAGCAGCTTCCGAAGTCTCGAGCAGTACTTC

D: TRBD2
size: NA
J: TRBJ2-7
V: TRBV14
CDR3: CASSPLLEREGRYEQYF
DNA: TGTGCCAGCAGCCCCCTGCTGGAGCGGGAGGGCCGTTACGAGCAGTACTTC

D: TRBD2
size: NA
J: TRBJ2-1
V: TRBV7-3
CDR3: CASSSLAGAADEQFF
DNA: TGTGCCAGCAGCTCGCTAGCGGGAGCAGCGGATGAGCAGTTCTTC

D: NA
size: NA
J: TRBJ2-1
V: TRBV4-2
CDR3: CASSQAILARNEQFF
DNA: TGTGCCAGCAGCCAAGCAATTTTAGCGAGAAATGAGCAGTTCTTC

D: TRBD1
size: few
J: TRBJ2-1
V: TRBV5-5
CDR3: CASSYDRGLGYNEQFF
DNA: TGTGCCAGCAGCTACGACAGGGGGCTCGGTTACAATGAGCAGTTCTTC

D: TRBD1
size: many
J: TRBJ2-7
V: TRBV12-3/TRBV12-4
CDR3: CASRGTVGSYEQYF
DNA: TGTGCCAGCAGGGGGACAGTCGGGTCCTACGAGCAGTACTTC

D: TRBD2
size: NA
J: TRBJ2-3
V: TRBV24-1
CDR3: CATRTSGTDTQYF
DNA: TGTGCCACCAGGACTAGCGGCACAGATACGCAGTATTTT

D: NA
size: many
J: TRBJ2-3
V: TRBV7-2
CDR3: CASSARTDTQYF
DNA: TGTGCCAGCAGCGCGCGCACAGATACGCAGTATTTT

D: TRBD1
size: NA
J: TRBJ2-2
V: TRBV30
CDR3: CAWSVVRTGDSGELFF
DNA: TGTGCCTGGAGTGTAGTAAGGACAGGTGATTCCGGGGAGCTGTTTTTT

D: TRBD2
size: NA
J: TRBJ2-1
V: TRBV9
CDR3: CASSVAAGGGNEQFF
DNA: TGTGCCAGCAGCGTAGCTGCGGGGGGAGGCAATGAGCAGTTCTTC

D: TRBD2
size: few
J: TRBJ2-7
V: TRBV7-2
CDR3: CASSLLASGGISYEQYF
DNA: TGTGCCAGCAGCTTACTGGCTAGCGGGGGGATCTCCTACGAGCAGTACTTC

D: TRBD1
size: NA
J: TRBJ1-1
V: TRBV6-4
CDR3: CASSAGGARTEAFF
DNA: TGTGCCAGCAGTGCAGGGGGCGCGAGGACTGAAGCTTTCTTT

D: NA
size: NA
J: TRBJ1-2
V: TRBV28
CDR3: CASSFPGQYGYTF
DNA: TGTGCCAGCAGTTTCCCAGGACAGTATGGCTACACCTTC

D: NA
size: NA
J: TRBJ2-1
V: TRBV20-1
CDR3: CSATSREGADEQFF
DNA: TGCAGTGCTACCTCCAGAGAAGGAGCGGATGAGCAGTTCTTC

D: NA
size: NA
J: TRBJ2-1
V: TRBV2
CDR3: CASSESTLGNEQFF
DNA: TGTGCCAGCAGTGAATCTACCTTAGGTAATGAGCAGTTCTTC

D: NA
size: NA
J: TRBJ2-1
V: TRBV5-6
CDR3: CASTLGAGKQFF
DNA: TGTGCCAGCACCCTGGGGGCCGGAAAGCAGTTCTTC

D: TRBD1
size: few
J: TRBJ2-1
V: TRBV28
CDR3: CASTPTPGQVNNEQFF
DNA: TGTGCCAGCACCCCTACGCCAGGACAGGTTAACAATGAGCAGTTCTTC

D: TRBD2
size: many
J: TRBJ2-3
V: TRBV15
CDR3: CATSRVLGGRIDTQYF
DNA: TGTGCCACCAGCAGGGTCCTTGGCGGGAGGATAGATACGCAGTATTTT

D: TRBD2
size: NA
J: TRBJ2-1
V: TRBV7-9
CDR3: CASRSWGGLDNEQFF
DNA: TGTGCCAGCAGATCATGGGGGGGTCTGGACAATGAGCAGTTCTTC

D: NA
size: many
J: TRBJ2-3
V: TRBV7-2
CDR3: CASSFHQRGMRTDTQYF
DNA: TGTGCCAGCAGCTTCCACCAACGCGGGATGCGCACAGATACGCAGTATTTT

D: NA
size: many
J: TRBJ2-7
V: TRBV20-1
CDR3: CSARGRGGEQYF
DNA: TGCAGTGCTCGGGGCAGGGGGGGCGAGCAGTACTTC

D: NA
size: many
J: TRBJ1-1
V: TRBV6-1
CDR3: CASRRLVGSDEAFF
DNA: TGTGCCAGCAGGCGACTTGTAGGGTCGGATGAAGCTTTCTTT

D: TRBD2
size: many
J: TRBJ2-7
V: TRBV29-1
CDR3: CSVGSLAGIYEQYF
DNA: TGCAGCGTTGGCTCCCTAGCGGGGATCTACGAGCAGTACTTC

D: TRBD2
size: few
J: TRBJ2-1
V: TRBV9
CDR3: CASSDGTSVPSTMDEQFF
DNA: TGTGCCAGCAGCGATGGGACTAGCGTCCCCTCTACAATGGATGAGCAGTTCTTC

D: NA
size: few
J: TRBJ2-7
V: TRBV9
CDR3: CASSVAAGITYEQYF
DNA: TGTGCCAGCAGCGTAGCTGCAGGGATTACCTACGAGCAGTACTTC

D: NA
size: NA
J: TRBJ2-3
V: TRBV5-6
CDR3: CASSFAGGSTDTQYF
DNA: TGTGCCAGCAGCTTTGCTGGGGGGTCCACAGATACGCAGTATTTT

D: NA
size: NA
J: TRBJ2-2
V: TRBV14
CDR3: CASSHSRRGNTGELFF
DNA: TGTGCCAGCAGCCACTCTAGGAGGGGGAACACCGGGGAGCTGTTTTTT

D: NA
size: few
J: TRBJ2-1
V: TRBV28
CDR3: CASGEWGYNEQFF
DNA: TGTGCCAGCGGGGAGTGGGGCTACAATGAGCAGTTCTTC